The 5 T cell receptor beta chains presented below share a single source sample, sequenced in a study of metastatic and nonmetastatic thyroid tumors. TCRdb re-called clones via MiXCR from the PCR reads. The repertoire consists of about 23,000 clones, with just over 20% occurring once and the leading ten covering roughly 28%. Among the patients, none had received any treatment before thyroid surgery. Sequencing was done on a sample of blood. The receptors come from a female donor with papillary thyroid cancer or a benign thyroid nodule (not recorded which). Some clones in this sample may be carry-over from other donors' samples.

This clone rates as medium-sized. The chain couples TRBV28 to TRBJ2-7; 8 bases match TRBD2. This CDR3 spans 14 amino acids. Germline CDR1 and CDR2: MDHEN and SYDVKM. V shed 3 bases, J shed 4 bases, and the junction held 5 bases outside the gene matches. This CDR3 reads CASSLFGLAYEQYF. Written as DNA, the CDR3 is TGTGCCAGCAGTTTGTTTGGACTAGCTTACGAGCAGTACTTC. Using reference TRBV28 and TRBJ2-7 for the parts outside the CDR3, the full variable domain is DVKVTQSSRYLVKRTGEKVFLECVQDMDHENMFWYRQDPGLGLRLIYFSYDVKMKEKGDIPEGYSVSREKKERFSLILESASTNQTSMYLCASSLFGLAYEQYFGPGTRLTVT.

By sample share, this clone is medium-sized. The CDR3 is CASSDPYNEQYF. DNA of the CDR3: TGTGCCAGCAGCGACCCCTACAACGAGCAGTACTTC. This chain links TRBV6-1 with TRBJ2-7, with unresolved D. Germline CDR1 and CDR2: MNHNS and SASEGT. The V and J ends lost 6 bases and 5 bases respectively, with 11 bases between them. This CDR3 spans 12 amino acids.

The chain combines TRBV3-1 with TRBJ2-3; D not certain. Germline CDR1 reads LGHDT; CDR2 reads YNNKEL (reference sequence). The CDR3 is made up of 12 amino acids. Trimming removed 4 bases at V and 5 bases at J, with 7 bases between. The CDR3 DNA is TGTGCCAGCAGCCGCGACCGAGATACGCAGTATTTT. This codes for CASSRDRDTQYF.

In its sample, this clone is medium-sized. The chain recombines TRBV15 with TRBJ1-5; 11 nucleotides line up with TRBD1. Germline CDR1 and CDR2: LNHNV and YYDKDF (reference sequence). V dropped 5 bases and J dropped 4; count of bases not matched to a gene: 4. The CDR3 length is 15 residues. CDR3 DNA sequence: TGTGCCACCAGCGCCGGGACAGGGGGGAATCAGCCCCAGCATTTT. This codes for CATSAGTGGNQPQHF.

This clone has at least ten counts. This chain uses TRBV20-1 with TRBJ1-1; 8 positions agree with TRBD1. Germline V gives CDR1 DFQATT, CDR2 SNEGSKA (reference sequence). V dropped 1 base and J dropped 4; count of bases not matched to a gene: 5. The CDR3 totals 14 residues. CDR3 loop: CSARGGQGGTEAFF. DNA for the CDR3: TGCAGTGCTAGAGGTGGACAGGGAGGCACTGAAGCTTTCTTT.